This T cell receptor (beta chain) was found in a study of cytomegalovirus exposure and HLA in healthy donors. Study summary: Tens of millions of unique TCR sequences came from HLA-typed donors in an early release. Study results and caveats: Investigators reported 150 to 200 TCR beta chains as tied to cytomegalovirus. Among immune exposure information, only CMV serostatus was available.

On this clone itself: Its target is unknown.

The PCR was carried out with 60 Vbeta primers and 13 Jbeta primers. The table came from immunoSEQ multiplex PCR; TCRdb's copy has only in-frame clones and leaves some out. The sample records 83,000 or so clones, around 79% being singletons. The sequence was collected from a female donor in good health and CMV-seronegative. The sample taken for sequencing was PBMCs.

CDR3 nucleotide sequence: TGTGCCAGCAGTTTCCCGATGGGGGCCAACACTGAAGCTTTCTTT. It specifies CASSFPMGANTEAFF. This chain joins TRBV28 and TRBJ1-1, with TRBD1 as a possible D gene (6 bases). The V end lost 3 bases, the J end lost 2 bases, and 13 bases lay between the germline ends. The germline gives CDR1 MDHEN, CDR2 SYDVKM. The CDR3 totals 15 residues.